The T cell receptor (beta chain) described here comes from a study of vaccination effects on CD4 cells after COVID-19. Per the germline V gene, CDR1 is LNHDA and CDR2 is SQIVND (reference sequence). The CDR3 contains 14 residues. With V trimmed by 4 bases and J by 5 bases, 7 bases remained unmatched. A remark on this clone: Antigen unknown.

Culturing for approximately 10 days preceded CD4+ T cell isolation. This individual contracted SARS-CoV-2 between March and December 2020, as verified by PCR. Two-dose vaccination with either BNT162b2 or mRNA-1273 was given to the participants. Whole-study results and caveats: In the study, convalescent patients were few, and early post-infection timepoints were absent.

Produced via immunoSEQ multiplex PCR; TCRdb's table is partial and in-frame only. The sample comprises 40,000 to 55,000 clones, 76% of which are singletons, and 3% to 4% rests with the top ten. The input for sequencing was CD4+ T cells from PBMCs cultured without peptide, taken after COVID-19 vaccination. The source of this sequence is a human donor who had a prior SARS-CoV-2 infection. The chain recombines TRBV19 with TRBJ2-5; 7 bases align to TRBD1. CDR3 region: CASSRRQGYETQYF. In DNA form, the CDR3 reads TGTGCCAGTAGTAGGAGACAGGGATACGAGACCCAGTACTTC. The complete variable domain, with remaining parts taken from reference TRBV19 and TRBJ2-5, reads DGGITQSPKYLFRKEGQNVTLSCEQNLNHDAMYWYRQDPGQGLRLIYYSQIVNDFQKGDIAEGYSVSREKKESFPLTVTSAQKNPTAFYLCASSRRQGYETQYFGPGTRLLVL.